Below are 11 T cell receptor beta chains sequenced from a single sample in a study of T cell responses to AZD1222 COVID-19 vaccine. Here immunoSEQ multiplex PCR was the method, and the copy in TCRdb shows in-frame clones only, minus some. The sample has 150,000 to 200,000 clones, approximately 90% seen once; the top ten hold 5% to 7%. The starting material was peripheral blood, obtained on day 0 of AZD1222 vaccination. The source is an adult in good health.

This clone was seen a handful of times. The V call is TRBV2, the J call TRBJ1-2; weak D call: TRBD1 (6 bases). The V end was cut by 5 bases, the J end by 5 bases, with 18 bases between. This CDR3 has 15 amino acids. Germline values: CDR1 SNHLY, CDR2 FYNNEI. This chain's CDR3 is CASSRTSGQSYGYTF. CDR3 bases: TGTGCCAGCAGTCGTACCAGTGGACAGTCTTATGGCTACACCTTC.

This clone showed up just a few times. The rearrangement uses TRBV11-2 and TRBJ2-7, with D possibly TRBD2 on 7 matching bases. Germline V gene data show CDR1 as SGHAT and CDR2 as FQNNGV. CDR3 length equals 16 residues. V lost 2 bases and J 2 bases, leaving 16 bases between the germline ends. The CDR3 nucleotides are TGTGCCAGCAGCTTAAACTGGGGGGGACAAGCCTACGAGCAGTACTTC. Its protein product is CASSLNWGGQAYEQYF.

The V call is TRBV18, the J call TRBJ2-1, with 9 bases that match TRBD1. This CDR3 comprises 16 residues. The junction had 4 bases not matched to a gene; V was cut back by 0 bases and J by 4 bases. The V gene's germline CDR1 is KGHSH and CDR2 LQKENI. The CDR3, as DNA: TGTGCCAGCTCACCACCTTTTGGGACAGGGTACAATGAGCAGTTCTTC. Encoded protein: CASSPPFGTGYNEQFF.

The CDR3 DNA follows: TGTGCCAGCAGTCCCACGATGGGGTCCACCCCGTTCGAGCAGTACTTC. The encoded protein is CASSPTMGSTPFEQYF. The chain employs TRBV28 and TRBJ2-7, with D hard to call. This CDR3 spans 16 amino acids. Looked up from germline, CDR1 is MDHEN and CDR2 is SYDVKM. The V gene lost 5 bases and the J gene lost 6 bases, with 23 bases spanning the gap.

This clone was observed a few times. In the same sample, other DNA sequences code for this CDR3. The chain combines TRBV9 with TRBJ2-1; 12 nucleotides match TRBD2. From germline, CDR1 is SGDLS and CDR2 YYNGEE. The CDR3 totals 17 residues. V trimming: 4 bases; J trimming: 7 bases; junction bases outside the gene matches: 12. DNA of the CDR3: TGTGCCAGCAGCCTCAGGACTAGCGGGGCCAGCCAGAATGAGCAGTTCTTC. Its translation: CASSLRTSGASQNEQFF.

This chain joins TRBV5-4 and TRBJ2-2, with D tentatively TRBD1 (6 bases). The CDR3 sequence is 15 residues long. CDR1 and CDR2 from the germline V gene are SGHNT and YYREEE (reference sequence). The V gene lost 0 bases and the J gene lost 7 bases, with 13 bases spanning the gap. The CDR3: CASSLGDIVGGELFF. CDR3 DNA: TGTGCCAGCAGCTTGGGGGACATCGTTGGCGGGGAGCTGTTTTTT.

The rearrangement links TRBV6-2 or TRBV6-3 to TRBJ1-5, with D unresolved. The CDR3 is made up of 17 amino acids. Trimming took off 2 bases at V and 2 bases at J, with 16 bases between the two ends. Germline V gene lookup returns CDR1 MNHEY and CDR2 SVGEGT. The CDR3 spells CASSYQFNGVRNQPQHF. Here the CDR3 DNA reads TGTGCCAGCAGTTACCAATTCAATGGAGTTCGCAATCAGCCCCAGCATTTT.

The chain recombines TRBV5-1 with TRBJ1-1, with 10 bases fitting TRBD1. The CDR3 runs to 16 residues. Per germline, CDR1 SGHRS and CDR2 YFSETQ. J was trimmed by 4 bases and V by 3 bases; bases with no gene match: 9. The CDR3 DNA sequence: TGCGCCAGCAGCTCCTGGACAGGGGGTTTGGGCACTGAAGCTTTCTTT. Translated, it gives CASSSWTGGLGTEAFF.

The chain combines TRBV7-2 with TRBJ2-7; possibly TRBD1 or TRBD2 for D (5 bases each). V lost 1 base and J lost 4, with 14 bases in between. Looked up from germline, CDR1 is SGHTA and CDR2 is FQGNSA. The CDR3 spans 15 residues. In nucleotides, the CDR3 is TGTGCCAGCAGCTTAGAAAAGGGACCCCAGTACGAGCAGTACTTC. Its protein is CASSLEKGPQYEQYF.

The genes are TRBV7-9 and TRBJ2-3; D possibly corresponds to TRBD2 (5 bases). Trimming stripped 4 bases from V and 1 base from J, with 12 bases between. Germline CDR1 reads SEHNR; CDR2 reads FQNEAQ (reference sequence). The CDR3 sequence is 15 residues long. The DNA for the CDR3 is TGTGCCAGCAGCTCCGCGGGTACTGGCACAGATACGCAGTATTTT. This gives the protein CASSSAGTGTDTQYF. Filled out from reference TRBV7-9 and TRBJ2-3, the complete variable domain reads DTGVSQNPRHKITKRGQNVTFRCDPISEHNRLYWYRQTLGQGPEFLTYFQNEAQLEKSRLLSDRFSAERPKGSFSTLEIQRTEQGDSAMYLCASSSAGTGTDTQYFGPGTRLTVL.

V usage is TRBV2 and J usage is TRBJ1-5; perhaps TRBD1 as D (6 bases). CDR1 and CDR2 (germline): SNHLY, FYNNEI. CDR3 size: 14 residues. Trimming shortened V by 3 bases and J by 6 bases, and 12 bases separated the two germline ends. This CDR3 reads CASSEEGVGQPQHF. The DNA for the CDR3 is TGTGCCAGCAGTGAGGAGGGGGTCGGTCAGCCCCAGCATTTT.